The text below deals with one T cell receptor beta chain. Its antigen is unidentified. V lost 2 bases to trimming and J lost 1 base, with 10 bases between them. The CDR3 is 15 amino acids. Germline values: CDR1 MNHEY, CDR2 SVGEGT. Here immunoSEQ multiplex PCR was the method, and the copy in TCRdb shows in-frame clones only, minus some. The sample contains some 520,000 clones, around 88% of which appear only once. This entry comes from a study of Ad26.COV2.S vaccination and SARS-CoV-2 variants. Study outcomes and limitations: Vaccinees and placebo recipients showed similar non-spike TCR breadth.

The treatment denotes: approximately 18 received Ad26.COV2.S at low or high dose, single or two shots; 5 received placebo; per-sample allocation not given. Collection of the samples took place on day 63 after the first injection of vaccine or placebo. This specimen was peripheral blood, taken in a trial of Ad26.COV2.S vaccine versus placebo. V and J are TRBV6-2 or TRBV6-3 and TRBJ2-3; D ambiguous. The source is a person aged 18-60 years who received the Ad26.COV2.S COVID-19 vaccine or a placebo. The CDR3 sequence is CASSYRADRTDTQYF. The DNA of the CDR3 is TGTGCCAGCAGTTACAGGGCGGACCGCACAGATACGCAGTATTTT.